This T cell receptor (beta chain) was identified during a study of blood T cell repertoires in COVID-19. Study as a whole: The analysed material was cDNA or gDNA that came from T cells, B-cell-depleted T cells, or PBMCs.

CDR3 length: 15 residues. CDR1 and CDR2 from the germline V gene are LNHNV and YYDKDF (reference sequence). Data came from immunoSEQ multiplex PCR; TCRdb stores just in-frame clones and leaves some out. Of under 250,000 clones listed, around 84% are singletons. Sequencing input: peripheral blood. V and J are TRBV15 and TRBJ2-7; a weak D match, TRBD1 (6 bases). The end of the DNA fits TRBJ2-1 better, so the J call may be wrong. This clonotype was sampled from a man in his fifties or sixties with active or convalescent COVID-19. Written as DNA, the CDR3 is TGTGCCACCAGCAGAGAAAACAGGGCTCTCCATGAGCAGTTCTTC. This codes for CATSRENRALHEQFF.